The rows below give T cell receptor beta chains drawn from one sample of a study of T-cell reconstitution after alpha-beta-depleted transplantation in children. TCRdb re-called the PCR reads through MiXCR, storing one row per CDR3 protein. Of about 610,000 distinct CDR3 sequences detected, approximately 10% appear once; the ten largest clones hold about 4.3%. Sequencing used PBMCs from the stem cell graft donor, obtained from the stem cell graft. These receptors all stem from a human donor who donated a stem cell graft to a child with acute myeloid leukemia. The CDR3 runs from the conserved cysteine through the conserved F or W. The order of the fields is J gene, CDR3 length, V gene, clone size, D gene, CDR3 protein, CDR3 DNA. The D gene is left open where the match is weak. Clone size is given for some rows only: seen once, a few or many times, or a class if the clone is expanded.

J gene: TRBJ2-1
CDR3 length: 16
V gene: TRBV15
clone size: .
D gene: TRBD2
CDR3 protein: CATSRPGAGGENEQFF
CDR3 DNA: TGTGCCACCAGCAGGCCTGGGGCGGGAGGAGAGAATGAGCAGTTCTTC

J gene: TRBJ2-5
CDR3 length: 14
V gene: TRBV4-3
clone size: .
D gene: TRBD1
CDR3 protein: CASSQDRGFETQYF
CDR3 DNA: TGCGCCAGCAGCCAGGACAGGGGGTTTGAGACCCAGTACTTC

J gene: TRBJ2-1
CDR3 length: 16
V gene: TRBV2
clone size: .
D gene: .
CDR3 protein: CASSRRLAVAYNEQFF
CDR3 DNA: TGTGCCAGCAGCCGCCGATTAGCGGTAGCCTACAATGAGCAGTTCTTC

J gene: TRBJ1-2
CDR3 length: 13
V gene: TRBV29-1
clone size: .
D gene: .
CDR3 protein: CSVLPTLETGYTF
CDR3 DNA: TGCAGCGTCCTGCCAACCCTTGAGACGGGCTACACCTTC

J gene: TRBJ1-1
CDR3 length: 15
V gene: TRBV10-3
clone size: .
D gene: .
CDR3 protein: CAISESRASDTEAFF
CDR3 DNA: TGTGCCATCAGTGAGTCGAGGGCTTCGGACACTGAAGCTTTCTTT

J gene: TRBJ1-1
CDR3 length: 11
V gene: TRBV3-1
clone size: few
D gene: .
CDR3 protein: CASSQGLVAFF
CDR3 DNA: TGTGCCAGCAGCCAAGGACTCGTCGCTTTCTTT

J gene: TRBJ1-2
CDR3 length: 13
V gene: TRBV5-1
clone size: .
D gene: TRBD1
CDR3 protein: CASSFQGAGGYTF
CDR3 DNA: TGCGCCAGCAGCTTCCAGGGGGCGGGTGGCTACACCTTC

J gene: TRBJ2-3
CDR3 length: 14
V gene: TRBV5-1
clone size: .
D gene: .
CDR3 protein: CASSFGLTSDTQYF
CDR3 DNA: TGCGCCAGCAGCTTCGGACTAACCTCAGATACGCAGTATTTT

J gene: TRBJ1-1
CDR3 length: 11
V gene: TRBV7-9
clone size: few
D gene: .
CDR3 protein: CASSPSPEAFF
CDR3 DNA: TGTGCCAGCAGCCCCAGCCCCGAAGCTTTCTTT

J gene: TRBJ2-4
CDR3 length: 12
V gene: TRBV29-1
clone size: many
D gene: TRBD2
CDR3 protein: CSVGLAGNIQYF
CDR3 DNA: TGCAGCGTTGGTCTAGCGGGAAACATTCAGTACTTC

J gene: TRBJ1-5
CDR3 length: 16
V gene: TRBV20-1
clone size: few
D gene: TRBD1
CDR3 protein: CSARDGDRASNQPQHF
CDR3 DNA: TGCAGTGCTAGAGATGGGGACAGGGCCAGCAATCAGCCCCAGCATTTT

J gene: TRBJ1-2
CDR3 length: 12
V gene: TRBV14
clone size: .
D gene: TRBD1
CDR3 protein: CASSPQGVGYTF
CDR3 DNA: TGTGCCAGCAGCCCACAGGGGGTTGGCTACACCTTC

J gene: TRBJ1-4
CDR3 length: 15
V gene: TRBV18
clone size: few
D gene: .
CDR3 protein: CASSPLDSWNEKLFF
CDR3 DNA: TGTGCCAGCTCACCTCTAGACAGCTGGAATGAAAAACTGTTTTTT

J gene: TRBJ1-6
CDR3 length: 15
V gene: TRBV4-3
clone size: few
D gene: TRBD1
CDR3 protein: CASSQADRGQSPLHF
CDR3 DNA: TGCGCCAGCAGCCAAGCTGACAGGGGGCAATCACCCCTCCACTTT

J gene: TRBJ2-2
CDR3 length: 18
V gene: TRBV10-3
clone size: .
D gene: TRBD1
CDR3 protein: CAISPQPLGQRNTGELFF
CDR3 DNA: TGTGCCATCAGTCCTCAACCGCTGGGACAGCGGAACACCGGGGAGCTGTTTTTT

J gene: TRBJ2-1
CDR3 length: 16
V gene: TRBV12-3/TRBV12-4
clone size: few
D gene: .
CDR3 protein: CASSLDAGPRVDEQFF
CDR3 DNA: TGTGCCAGCAGTTTGGACGCCGGGCCCAGGGTCGATGAGCAGTTCTTC

J gene: TRBJ1-1
CDR3 length: 15
V gene: TRBV7-2
clone size: few
D gene: .
CDR3 protein: CASSPLPAPHTEAFF
CDR3 DNA: TGTGCCAGCAGCCCACTACCTGCCCCCCACACTGAAGCTTTCTTT

J gene: TRBJ2-3
CDR3 length: 13
V gene: TRBV10-3
clone size: few
D gene: .
CDR3 protein: CAISLDLTDTQYF
CDR3 DNA: TGTGCCATCAGCCTAGACCTCACAGATACGCAGTATTTT

J gene: TRBJ2-1
CDR3 length: 14
V gene: TRBV12-3/TRBV12-4
clone size: many
D gene: TRBD2
CDR3 protein: CASILGLASGEQFF
CDR3 DNA: TGTGCCAGCATCCTGGGACTAGCTTCGGGTGAGCAGTTCTTC

J gene: TRBJ2-7
CDR3 length: 14
V gene: TRBV20-1
clone size: many
D gene: .
CDR3 protein: CSALGVAAPHEQYF
CDR3 DNA: TGCAGTGCCCTTGGGGTAGCGGCCCCCCACGAGCAGTACTTC

J gene: TRBJ1-2
CDR3 length: 14
V gene: TRBV28
clone size: .
D gene: TRBD1
CDR3 protein: CASSGPDRFYGYTF
CDR3 DNA: TGTGCCAGCAGTGGACCGGACAGGTTCTATGGCTACACCTTC

J gene: TRBJ2-3
CDR3 length: 16
V gene: TRBV4-3
clone size: .
D gene: TRBD1
CDR3 protein: CASSQATGVTEDTQYF
CDR3 DNA: TGCGCCAGCAGCCAGGCCACAGGGGTAACGGAAGATACGCAGTATTTT

J gene: TRBJ1-3
CDR3 length: 16
V gene: TRBV9
clone size: many
D gene: .
CDR3 protein: CASSVDGRVSGNTIYF
CDR3 DNA: TGTGCCAGCAGCGTAGACGGCAGGGTATCTGGAAACACCATATATTTT

J gene: TRBJ2-1
CDR3 length: 15
V gene: TRBV7-2
clone size: many
D gene: .
CDR3 protein: CASSLALGKFNEQFF
CDR3 DNA: TGTGCCAGCAGCTTAGCGCTCGGAAAATTCAATGAGCAGTTCTTC

J gene: TRBJ2-2
CDR3 length: 15
V gene: TRBV5-1
clone size: few
D gene: TRBD2
CDR3 protein: CASSGLAANTGELFF
CDR3 DNA: TGCGCCAGCAGCGGGCTAGCGGCTAACACCGGGGAGCTGTTTTTT

J gene: TRBJ1-1
CDR3 length: 13
V gene: TRBV10-2
clone size: few
D gene: TRBD1
CDR3 protein: CASSGQGAVQAFF
CDR3 DNA: TGCGCCAGCAGCGGACAGGGGGCCGTGCAAGCTTTCTTT

J gene: TRBJ1-5
CDR3 length: 15
V gene: TRBV20-1
clone size: .
D gene: TRBD1
CDR3 protein: CSARDWTGSDQPQHF
CDR3 DNA: TGCAGTGCTAGAGACTGGACAGGGTCTGATCAGCCCCAGCATTTT

J gene: TRBJ2-2
CDR3 length: 14
V gene: TRBV20-1
clone size: many
D gene: .
CDR3 protein: CSARDAVWTGELFF
CDR3 DNA: TGCAGTGCTAGGGACGCGGTTTGGACCGGGGAGCTGTTTTTT

J gene: TRBJ2-1
CDR3 length: 14
V gene: TRBV5-1
clone size: many
D gene: TRBD1
CDR3 protein: CASSLTGAGNEQFF
CDR3 DNA: TGCGCCAGCAGCCTTACAGGGGCTGGAAATGAGCAGTTCTTC

J gene: TRBJ2-1
CDR3 length: 16
V gene: TRBV6-5
clone size: .
D gene: TRBD2
CDR3 protein: CASSYVSPGGGDEQFF
CDR3 DNA: TGTGCCAGCAGTTATGTCTCCCCAGGCGGGGGGGATGAGCAGTTCTTC

J gene: TRBJ1-6
CDR3 length: 15
V gene: TRBV5-1
clone size: many
D gene: TRBD1
CDR3 protein: CASSLWTGEESPLHF
CDR3 DNA: TGCGCCAGCAGCTTGTGGACAGGGGAAGAATCACCCCTCCACTTT

J gene: TRBJ2-1
CDR3 length: 15
V gene: TRBV7-9
clone size: few
D gene: TRBD2
CDR3 protein: CASPNGTNSYNEQFF
CDR3 DNA: TGTGCCAGCCCCAACGGGACTAACTCCTACAATGAGCAGTTCTTC

J gene: TRBJ1-2
CDR3 length: 16
V gene: TRBV14
clone size: .
D gene: .
CDR3 protein: CASSQDIWGSNYGYTF
CDR3 DNA: TGTGCCAGCAGCCAAGATATTTGGGGTTCAAACTATGGCTACACCTTC

J gene: TRBJ2-7
CDR3 length: 15
V gene: TRBV20-1
clone size: few
D gene: TRBD2
CDR3 protein: CSASDRLAGGREQYF
CDR3 DNA: TGCAGTGCTAGTGATAGGCTAGCGGGAGGTAGGGAGCAGTACTTC

J gene: TRBJ2-5
CDR3 length: 17
V gene: TRBV7-2
clone size: few
D gene: TRBD1
CDR3 protein: CASNLQGIPNQGETQYF
CDR3 DNA: TGTGCCAGCAACCTACAGGGGATCCCAAACCAAGGAGAGACCCAGTACTTC

J gene: TRBJ2-2
CDR3 length: 13
V gene: TRBV7-9
clone size: .
D gene: .
CDR3 protein: CASNSASTGELFF
CDR3 DNA: TGTGCCAGCAATTCCGCCAGCACCGGGGAGCTGTTTTTT

J gene: TRBJ2-6
CDR3 length: 14
V gene: TRBV12-3/TRBV12-4
clone size: few
D gene: .
CDR3 protein: CASLEGSGANVLTF
CDR3 DNA: TGTGCCAGCTTAGAGGGCTCTGGGGCCAACGTCCTGACTTTC

J gene: TRBJ2-2
CDR3 length: 14
V gene: TRBV6-2/TRBV6-3
clone size: many
D gene: .
CDR3 protein: CASSYRRETGELFF
CDR3 DNA: TGTGCCAGCAGTTATCGAAGGGAGACCGGGGAGCTGTTTTTT

J gene: TRBJ1-1
CDR3 length: 14
V gene: TRBV20-1
clone size: few
D gene: TRBD1
CDR3 protein: CSARVLTGATEAFF
CDR3 DNA: TGCAGTGCTAGAGTACTCACAGGGGCCACTGAAGCTTTCTTT

J gene: TRBJ1-2
CDR3 length: 14
V gene: TRBV29-1
clone size: .
D gene: .
CDR3 protein: CSVDTQNANYGYTF
CDR3 DNA: TGCAGCGTTGACACCCAAAACGCTAACTATGGCTACACCTTC

J gene: TRBJ2-1
CDR3 length: 15
V gene: TRBV6-5
clone size: few
D gene: .
CDR3 protein: CASSSPWRAVDEQFF
CDR3 DNA: TGTGCCAGCAGTTCCCCGTGGAGGGCCGTCGATGAGCAGTTCTTC

J gene: TRBJ1-2
CDR3 length: 15
V gene: TRBV6-5
clone size: .
D gene: .
CDR3 protein: CASSYEGPANYGYTF
CDR3 DNA: TGTGCCAGCAGTTACGAGGGGCCCGCTAACTATGGCTACACCTTC

J gene: TRBJ2-7
CDR3 length: 13
V gene: TRBV20-1
clone size: many
D gene: .
CDR3 protein: CSASRLNSYEQYF
CDR3 DNA: TGCAGTGCTAGTCGGCTCAACTCCTACGAGCAGTACTTC

J gene: TRBJ1-5
CDR3 length: 13
V gene: TRBV29-1
clone size: .
D gene: .
CDR3 protein: CSVAQGRDQPQHF
CDR3 DNA: TGCAGCGTCGCACAGGGTCGAGATCAGCCCCAGCATTTT

J gene: TRBJ2-7
CDR3 length: 15
V gene: TRBV15
clone size: many
D gene: TRBD2
CDR3 protein: CATSREAGSSYEQYF
CDR3 DNA: TGTGCCACCAGCAGAGAAGCGGGAAGCTCCTACGAGCAGTACTTC

J gene: TRBJ1-2
CDR3 length: 13
V gene: TRBV11-2
clone size: .
D gene: .
CDR3 protein: CASSLARGYGYTF
CDR3 DNA: TGTGCCAGCAGCTTAGCGCGGGGGTATGGCTACACCTTC

J gene: TRBJ2-3
CDR3 length: 15
V gene: TRBV4-2
clone size: .
D gene: .
CDR3 protein: CASSLTKGGADTQYF
CDR3 DNA: TGTGCCAGCAGCCTCACAAAGGGCGGTGCAGATACGCAGTATTTT

J gene: TRBJ2-3
CDR3 length: 14
V gene: TRBV20-1
clone size: .
D gene: TRBD2
CDR3 protein: CSARRGRGLNTQYF
CDR3 DNA: TGCAGTGCTAGACGCGGGAGGGGGCTAAATACGCAGTATTTT

J gene: TRBJ2-3
CDR3 length: 14
V gene: TRBV7-2
clone size: few
D gene: TRBD2
CDR3 protein: CASSFEREADTQYF
CDR3 DNA: TGTGCCAGCAGCTTTGAGCGGGAGGCAGATACGCAGTATTTT

J gene: TRBJ2-5
CDR3 length: 11
V gene: TRBV29-1
clone size: many
D gene: .
CDR3 protein: CSHSLQETQYF
CDR3 DNA: TGCAGCCATTCCCTCCAAGAGACCCAGTACTTC

J gene: TRBJ1-4
CDR3 length: 13
V gene: TRBV7-2
clone size: few
D gene: .
CDR3 protein: CASSEGFGEKLFF
CDR3 DNA: TGTGCCAGCAGCGAAGGTTTCGGGGAGAAACTGTTTTTT

J gene: TRBJ2-2
CDR3 length: 12
V gene: TRBV20-1
clone size: few
D gene: .
CDR3 protein: CSAYKDTGELFF
CDR3 DNA: TGCAGTGCTTACAAAGACACCGGGGAGCTGTTTTTT

J gene: TRBJ2-7
CDR3 length: 15
V gene: TRBV12-3/TRBV12-4
clone size: few
D gene: .
CDR3 protein: CASSGFGVSSYEQYF
CDR3 DNA: TGTGCCAGCAGTGGGTTCGGGGTAAGTAGCTACGAGCAGTACTTC

J gene: TRBJ2-3
CDR3 length: 16
V gene: TRBV5-1
clone size: few
D gene: .
CDR3 protein: CASSSRGVPSTDTQYF
CDR3 DNA: TGCGCCAGCAGCTCCCGAGGGGTCCCTAGCACAGATACGCAGTATTTT

J gene: TRBJ2-7
CDR3 length: 11
V gene: TRBV24-1
clone size: many
D gene: .
CDR3 protein: CATRQGREQYF
CDR3 DNA: TGTGCCACCAGACAGGGACGCGAGCAGTACTTC

J gene: TRBJ2-5
CDR3 length: 14
V gene: TRBV28
clone size: many
D gene: TRBD2
CDR3 protein: CATKAGDLQETQYF
CDR3 DNA: TGTGCCACCAAGGCGGGGGATCTCCAAGAGACCCAGTACTTC

J gene: TRBJ2-7
CDR3 length: 11
V gene: TRBV5-6
clone size: many
D gene: .
CDR3 protein: CVVPSTYEQYF
CDR3 DNA: TGTGTCGTACCGTCTACCTACGAGCAGTACTTC

J gene: TRBJ1-4
CDR3 length: 19
V gene: TRBV12-3/TRBV12-4
clone size: .
D gene: .
CDR3 protein: CACSPRLTGGLATNEKLFF
CDR3 DNA: TGTGCCTGCAGTCCCCGACTGACTGGGGGCCTTGCAACTAATGAAAAACTGTTTTTT

J gene: TRBJ2-7
CDR3 length: 15
V gene: TRBV12-3/TRBV12-4
clone size: few
D gene: .
CDR3 protein: CASSLSLGYSYEQYF
CDR3 DNA: TGTGCCAGCAGTTTATCTTTGGGCTACTCCTACGAGCAGTACTTC

J gene: TRBJ1-3
CDR3 length: 15
V gene: TRBV6-5
clone size: many
D gene: .
CDR3 protein: CASSYSGSPGNTIYF
CDR3 DNA: TGTGCCAGCAGTTACTCCGGGAGTCCTGGAAACACCATATATTTT